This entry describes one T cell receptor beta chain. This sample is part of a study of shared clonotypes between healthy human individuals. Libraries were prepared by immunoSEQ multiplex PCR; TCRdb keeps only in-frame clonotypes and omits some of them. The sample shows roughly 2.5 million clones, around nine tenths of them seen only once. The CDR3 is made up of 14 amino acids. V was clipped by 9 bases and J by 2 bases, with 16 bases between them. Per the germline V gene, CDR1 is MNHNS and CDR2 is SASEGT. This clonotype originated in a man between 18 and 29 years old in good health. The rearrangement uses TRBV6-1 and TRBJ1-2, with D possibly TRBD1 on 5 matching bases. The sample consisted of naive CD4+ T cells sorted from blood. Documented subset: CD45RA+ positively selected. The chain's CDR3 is CASQGQGSNYGYTF. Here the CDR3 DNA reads TGTGCCAGTCAGGGTCAGGGATCGAACTATGGCTACACCTTC.